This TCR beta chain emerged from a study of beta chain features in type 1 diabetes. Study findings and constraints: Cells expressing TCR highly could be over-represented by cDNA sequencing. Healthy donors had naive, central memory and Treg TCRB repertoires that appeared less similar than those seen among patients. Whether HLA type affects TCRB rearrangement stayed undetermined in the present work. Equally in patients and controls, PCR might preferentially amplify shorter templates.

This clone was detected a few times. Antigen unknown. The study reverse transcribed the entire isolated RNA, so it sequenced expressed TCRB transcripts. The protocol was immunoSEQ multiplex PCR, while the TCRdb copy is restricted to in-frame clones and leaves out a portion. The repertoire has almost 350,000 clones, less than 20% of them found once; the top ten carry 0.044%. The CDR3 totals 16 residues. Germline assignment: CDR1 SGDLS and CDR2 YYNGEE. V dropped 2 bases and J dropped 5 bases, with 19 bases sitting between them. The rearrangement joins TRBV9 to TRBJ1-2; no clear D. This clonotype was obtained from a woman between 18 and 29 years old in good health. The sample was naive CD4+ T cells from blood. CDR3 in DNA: TGTGCCAGCAGCGTTGACCCCGCGGGAGGGTTATATGGCTACACCTTC. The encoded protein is CASSVDPAGGLYGYTF.